The source of this TCR beta chain is a study of cytomegalovirus exposure and HLA in healthy donors. Study as a whole: About 179 million T cells yielded 117 million unique TCR beta sequences in earlier analysis.

About this clone itself: What it binds is not known.

The CDR3 has 14 amino acids. V lost 6 bases to trimming and J lost 6 bases; unmatched junction nucleotides: 6. Germline lookup yields CDR1 SNHLY and CDR2 FYNNEI. Overall study findings and caveats: A previous analysis found most TCR beta V segments productive roughly 90% or roughly 30% of the time. Across donors, sequencing depth was assumed by presence/absence analyses to be roughly uniform. Excluded were some V segments that proved indistinguishable, including TRBV6-2 and TRBV6-3.

The study ran its PCR with 60 Vbeta and 13 Jbeta primers. Profiled with immunoSEQ multiplex PCR; TCRdb holds only in-frame clones, not every one. Among about 160,000 clones, 65% to 85% were seen once, and the ten largest hold 2.5% to 3.5%. Sequencing was performed on PBMCs. This sequence joins TRBV2 and TRBJ2-2; 8 positions agree with TRBD2. The TCR comes from a woman in her fifties or sixties in good health and CMV-seropositive. For the CDR3, the DNA is TGTGCCAGCAGCCCCCACGGGGGGGCCGGGGAGCTGTTTTTT. This gives the protein CASSPHGGAGELFF. The entire variable domain, with the rest obtained from reference TRBV2 and TRBJ2-2, is as follows: EPEVTQTPSHQVTQMGQEVILRCVPISNHLYFYWYRQILGQKVEFLVSFYNNEISEKSEIFDDQFSVERPDGSNFTLKIRSTKLEDSAMYFCASSPHGGAGELFFGEGSRLTVL.